Included here is one TCR beta chain sequence, with context. V shed 1 base and J 5 bases; nucleotides not matched to a gene: 5. The germline V gene has CDR1 SEHNR and CDR2 FQNEAQ (reference sequence). This CDR3 has 14 amino acids. The method was immunoSEQ multiplex PCR; TCRdb's version includes in-frame clones alone and lacks a portion of them. The sample carries around 70,000 clones, approximately 83% recorded once. This entry comes from a study of blood T cell repertoires in COVID-19. For the study at large: Acute-phase and convalescent COVID-19 samples originated in the United States, Italy and Spain.

Sample: peripheral blood. The chain links TRBV7-9 to TRBJ2-7; 7 positions match TRBD1. The sequence was collected from a human donor in a cohort sampled during active COVID-19. This CDR3 is CASSLEGAINEQYF. CDR3 sequence (DNA): TGTGCCAGCAGCTTAGAGGGGGCGATCAACGAGCAGTACTTC.